The entry below describes one T cell receptor (beta chain). The protocol was immunoSEQ multiplex PCR, while the TCRdb copy is restricted to in-frame clones and leaves out a portion. This sample has around 15,000 clones; about 80% occur once, and the top ten carry about 12%. This sample is part of a study of OX40 agonist ivuxolimab in advanced cancers. The CDR3 contains 15 residues. The J gene is TRBJ1-4, the V gene TRBV21-1; the table names TRBD1, a call not compared with the DNA. TRBV21-1 is a pseudogene segment. The receptor was derived from an adult with an advanced solid tumor such as melanoma, head and neck, liver or kidney cancer. Sequences were derived from CD4+ or CD8+ T cells sorted from blood, sampled in a trial of the OX40 agonist ivuxolimab. CDR3 loop: CASSKPHRGHEKLFF. In DNA form, the CDR3 reads TGTGCCAGCAGCAAACCACACAGGGGGCATGAAAAACTGTTTTTT.